The source of this T cell receptor beta chain is a study of tissue T cells after allogeneic stem cell transplantation. Study-wide results and caveats: Shared clones across patients were few; motif clustering revealed tissue-specific shared signatures.

Time point described: mouse harvest day 14 after allogeneic transplant. Tail vein injection delivered 10^7 T-cell-depleted bone marrow cells and 10^6 splenic CD5+ T cells. A remark on this clone: Its antigen is not known. Genes and germline are mouse.

Here immunoSEQ multiplex PCR was the method, and the copy in TCRdb shows in-frame clones only, minus some. The sample consists of about 7,700 clones, roughly 34% of them appearing once. Source material: skin. This TCR was recovered from a female BALB/c mouse given C57BL/6 T cells with graft-versus-host disease after an allogeneic hematopoietic cell transplant.

The CDR3 sequence: CASSSGASYEQYF. The CDR3 bases that were read are TGTGCCAGCAGTTCTGGGGCGTCCTATGAACAGTAC. V gene TRBV13-2 combines with J gene TRBJ2-7; tentative D call: TRBD2 (6 bases). The read ends 1 residue shy of where the CDR3 ends; the end is completed using the germline J gene. V lost 7 bases and J 1 base, leaving 12 bases between the germline ends. Germline-derived CDR1 and CDR2 are NNHNN and SYGAGS (reference sequence). The CDR3 loop spans 13 amino acids.